This T cell receptor (beta chain) comes out of a study of chemoradiotherapy in HPV16-positive cancers. Points from the study as a whole: HPV-specific T cells were functionally defined from only a couple of HPV16-positive patients. Candidate HPV-specific clones and E7-related TCR motifs grew in tumor during treatment. In HPV16-positive patients, HPV-responsive T-cell expansion tracked better recurrence-free survival.

Repeated repertoire sampling spanned the course of chemoradiotherapy. The repertoire was sequenced with immunoSEQ multiplex PCR; TCRdb's copy has only in-frame clones and lacks some. The data show fewer than 6,500 clones, about nine tenths seen once. With regard to this clone: Its specificity is unknown.

The CDR3 is 13 residues long. Trimming cost V 1 base and J 7 bases, with 7 bases left between them. CDR1 is SGHVS, CDR2 FQNEAQ, per germline. The receptor was derived from a human donor with HPV-associated anogenital cancer. The chain recombines TRBV7-8 with TRBJ2-2; D is uncertain. The sequenced sample was blood, obtained from a patient who underwent chemoradiotherapy. CDR3 amino acids: CASSLVNLGELFF. The CDR3 DNA reads TGTGCCAGCAGCTTAGTTAATCTCGGGGAGCTGTTTTTT.